This T cell receptor (beta chain) was captured by sequencing in a study of T cell changes during pregnancy in multiple sclerosis. Clones were sequenced by immunoSEQ multiplex PCR, and TCRdb holds only the in-frame ones, with some missing. The sample holds around 20,000 clones, more than 75% seen once. CDR1 is ENHRY and CDR2 is SYGVKD in the germline V gene. The length of the CDR3 is 15 residues. V was trimmed by 4 bases and J by 4 bases, leaving 16 bases between them. The material sequenced was CD4+ T cells from peripheral blood mononuclear cells, taken in the first trimester of pregnancy. The sequence was collected from a female donor in good health, enrolled as a control in a pregnancy study. The rearrangement joins TRBV10-3 to TRBJ1-2; the D gene is possibly TRBD1 (5 bases). The CDR3 is CAISVVAGLGYGYTF. The DNA of the CDR3 is TGTGCCATCAGTGTTGTCGCGGGGCTGGGCTATGGCTACACCTTC.